Listed below are T cell receptor beta chains from one sample, sequenced in a study of OX40 agonist ivuxolimab in advanced cancers. The protocol was immunoSEQ multiplex PCR, while the TCRdb copy is restricted to in-frame clones and leaves out a portion. Among some 52,000 clones listed, around 93% were seen once. The sample here was CD4+ or CD8+ T cells sorted from blood, taken in a trial of the OX40 agonist ivuxolimab. These receptors all stem from an adult with an advanced solid tumor such as melanoma, head and neck, liver or kidney cancer. Each CDR3 is given with its conserved first and last residue. D genes are given only for firm matches. Where a row states a size, it is once, few, many or the class of an expanded clone; other rows omit it.

v_call	j_call	clone_size	d_call	cdr3_aa	cdr3_nt
TRBV19	TRBJ1-5	-	-	CASSIKGLDQPQHF	TGTGCCAGTAGTATAAAGGGGTTAGATCAGCCCCAGCATTTT
TRBV27	TRBJ2-1	-	-	CASSILPGAAGNEQFF	TGTGCCAGCAGTATCCTACCCGGGGCGGCCGGGAATGAGCAGTTCTTC
TRBV13	TRBJ2-5	-	TRBD2	CASSLGPQKREGQEAQYF	TGTGCCAGCAGCTTAGGGCCCCAAAAGCGGGAGGGACAAGAGGCCCAGTACTTC
TRBV7-3	TRBJ2-7	-	TRBD2	CASSLGGSSPYEQYF	TGTGCCAGCAGCTTAGGCGGGAGCAGCCCCTACGAGCAGTACTTC
TRBV9	TRBJ2-7	once	-	CASSVAAQTEQYF	TGTGCCAGCAGCGTAGCTGCACAGACGGAGCAGTACTTC
TRBV10-3	TRBJ2-2	-	-	CATPGTSNTGELFF	TGTGCCACCCCAGGAACTTCGAACACCGGGGAGCTGTTTTTT
TRBV5-1	TRBJ2-5	-	TRBD2	CASRTSGQETQYF	TGCGCCAGCCGGACTAGCGGCCAAGAGACCCAGTACTTC
TRBV28	TRBJ2-7	-	TRBD1	CASSYQPGQASYEQYF	TGTGCCAGCAGCTACCAACCCGGACAGGCAAGCTACGAGCAGTACTTC
TRBV10-3	TRBJ2-7	-	TRBD2	CAIRTSGISYEQYF	TGTGCCATCAGGACTAGCGGTATCTCCTACGAGCAGTACTTC
TRBV7-9	TRBJ2-3	-	-	CASSLPPGVVDTDTQYF	TGTGCCAGCAGCTTACCCCCAGGGGTCGTCGACACAGATACGCAGTATTTT
TRBV28	TRBJ2-7	once	-	CASSPLAESSYEQYF	TGTGCCAGCAGTCCCTTAGCGGAGAGCTCCTACGAGCAGTACTTC
TRBV28	TRBJ2-1	once	-	CASSPSGGSYNEQFF	TGTGCCAGCAGTCCCTCGGGCGGTTCCTACAATGAGCAGTTCTTC
TRBV13	TRBJ1-5	-	-	CASSPGSSNQPQHF	TGTGCCAGCAGCCCTGGTAGCAGTAATCAGCCCCAGCATTTT
TRBV19	TRBJ1-5	few	-	CASSDRGFNQPQHF	TGTGCCAGTAGTGATCGGGGCTTCAATCAGCCCCAGCATTTT
TRBV7-9	TRBJ1-2	-	TRBD1	CASSRQGVYGYTF	TGTGCCAGCAGCCGACAGGGGGTGTATGGCTACACCTTC
TRBV28	TRBJ2-2	-	-	CASSMTRLGGTGELFF	TGTGCCAGCAGCATGACCCGACTTGGGGGTACCGGGGAGCTGTTTTTT
TRBV25-1	TRBJ1-2	-	-	CASSSGIAPGYTF	TGTGCCAGCAGTTCAGGGATAGCGCCTGGCTACACCTTC
TRBV4-3	TRBJ2-7	-	TRBD2	CASSQDWGSGAGGEQYF	TGCGCCAGCAGCCAAGATTGGGGCAGCGGGGCCGGGGGCGAGCAGTACTTC
TRBV10-1	TRBJ2-1	-	TRBD2	CASSESVASGAPYNEQFF	TGCGCCAGCAGTGAGTCGGTGGCTAGCGGAGCCCCCTACAATGAGCAGTTCTTC
TRBV5-6	TRBJ2-1	-	-	CASRGIGIGEQFF	TGTGCCAGCAGGGGGATCGGGATCGGTGAGCAGTTCTTC
TRBV27	TRBJ2-3	-	-	CASSLVPDTQYF	TGTGCCAGCAGTTTAGTCCCAGATACGCAGTATTTT
TRBV7-9	TRBJ2-7	-	-	CASSLAGPLYYEQYF	TGTGCCAGCAGCTTAGCGGGCCCACTCTACTACGAGCAGTACTTC
TRBV6-1	TRBJ2-1	-	-	CASSEEGRRSNEQFF	TGTGCCAGCAGTGAAGAGGGGAGAAGAAGCAATGAGCAGTTCTTC
TRBV28	TRBJ2-7	-	-	CASSLLGNPEQYF	TGTGCCAGCAGTCTTTTAGGAAATCCCGAGCAGTACTTC
TRBV7-9	TRBJ2-7	-	-	CASSLTGSGYEQYF	TGTGCCAGCAGCTTAACAGGGAGTGGGTACGAGCAGTACTTC
TRBV7-9	TRBJ2-7	-	-	CASSPSQGPAYEQYF	TGTGCCAGCAGCCCCTCACAGGGTCCCGCCTACGAGCAGTACTTC
TRBV9	TRBJ1-5	-	-	CASSPSGGRGQPQHF	TGTGCCAGCAGCCCATCCGGGGGGCGCGGACAGCCCCAGCATTTT
TRBV19	TRBJ1-1	-	-	CASQTGNTEAFF	TGTGCCAGCCAGACGGGGAACACTGAAGCTTTCTTT
TRBV6-4	TRBJ2-3	-	TRBD2	CASSAPAGPGTDTQYF	TGTGCCAGCAGTGCCCCAGCGGGACCCGGCACAGATACGCAGTATTTT
TRBV5-6	TRBJ1-2	-	-	CASTGLYGYTF	TGTGCCAGCACAGGACTCTATGGCTACACCTTC
TRBV29-1	TRBJ2-1	once	TRBD2	CSVEEAGQSSYNEQFF	TGCAGCGTTGAAGAAGCGGGGCAGAGCTCCTACAATGAGCAGTTCTTC
TRBV6-5	TRBJ2-5	-	TRBD2	CASVGVSGVQETQYF	TGTGCCAGCGTAGGGGTTAGCGGGGTACAAGAGACCCAGTACTTC
TRBV9	TRBJ1-5	-	-	CASSSGDNQPQHF	TGTGCCAGCAGTTCAGGAGACAATCAGCCCCAGCATTTT
TRBV5-4	TRBJ2-7	-	-	CASSPDARIPHEQYF	TGTGCCAGCAGCCCGGACGCCCGGATACCTCACGAGCAGTACTTC
TRBV13	TRBJ1-2	-	-	CASSLGLRDFLTWGGYTF	TGTGCCAGCAGCTTAGGCCTAAGGGACTTTTTAACCTGGGGTGGCTACACCTTC
TRBV7-2	TRBJ2-7	-	TRBD1	CASSLSGQDSYEQYF	TGTGCCAGCAGCTTGTCGGGACAGGACTCCTACGAGCAGTACTTC
TRBV9	TRBJ2-1	-	TRBD2	CASSVAGLAGTDEQFF	TGTGCCAGCAGCGTAGCTGGGCTAGCGGGAACCGATGAGCAGTTCTTC
TRBV27	TRBJ1-1	once	TRBD1	CASSLMGQGDTEAFF	TGTGCCAGCAGTTTGATGGGACAGGGTGACACTGAAGCTTTCTTT
TRBV9	TRBJ2-7	-	-	CASSRRSGVEQYF	TGTGCCAGCAGCCGGAGATCGGGGGTCGAGCAGTACTTC
TRBV28	TRBJ2-4	-	-	CASSLGSGIAKNIQYF	TGTGCCAGCAGTTTAGGTAGCGGAATAGCCAAAAACATTCAGTACTTC
TRBV7-9	TRBJ2-7	-	TRBD2	CASSPSRGVIYEQYF	TGTGCCAGCAGCCCCAGTCGGGGGGTGATCTACGAGCAGTACTTC
TRBV9	TRBJ1-1	-	TRBD1	CASSARGGAEAFF	TGTGCCAGCAGCGCCCGAGGGGGCGCAGAAGCTTTCTTT
TRBV28	TRBJ1-2	once	TRBD1	CASTRPYDRGNYGYTF	TGTGCCAGCACCCGGCCCTATGACAGGGGAAACTATGGCTACACCTTC
TRBV6-5	TRBJ2-1	-	-	CASTSYNEQFF	TGTGCCAGCACCTCCTACAATGAGCAGTTCTTC
TRBV21-1	TRBJ1-2	-	-	CASSKRFRDRGNYGYTF	TGTGCCAGCAGCAAACGCTTCCGGGACAGGGGTAACTATGGCTACACCTTC
TRBV13	TRBJ1-1	-	-	CASSLGGSGTRIEAFF	TGTGCCAGCAGCTTAGGGGGGTCCGGGACACGGATCGAAGCTTTCTTT
TRBV27	TRBJ1-5	-	-	CASRTGSNNQPQHF	TGTGCCAGCAGGACAGGATCTAACAATCAGCCCCAGCATTTT
TRBV7-7	TRBJ1-2	once	TRBD1	CAEGDRGGGGYTF	TGTGCCGAAGGGGACAGGGGGGGCGGCGGCTACACCTTC
TRBV7-6	TRBJ2-2	-	-	CASSFWAGGPEVRLFF	TGTGCCAGCAGCTTTTGGGCCGGGGGTCCGGAAGTTCGGCTGTTTTTT
TRBV4-1	TRBJ2-1	-	-	CASSQGSGLPINEQFF	TGCGCCAGCAGCCAAGGATCGGGACTCCCAATAAATGAGCAGTTCTTC
TRBV11-2	TRBJ1-3	-	-	CASGGGSGNTIYF	TGTGCCAGCGGGGGGGGCTCTGGAAACACCATATATTTT
TRBV6-5	TRBJ2-7	-	TRBD2	CASSYSGTSGYYEQYF	TGTGCCAGCAGTTACTCAGGGACTAGCGGGTACTACGAGCAGTACTTC
TRBV15	TRBJ2-1	-	-	CATSSISGYSSYNEQFF	TGTGCCACCAGCAGTATAAGCGGTTATAGCTCCTACAATGAGCAGTTCTTC
TRBV5-6	TRBJ2-7	-	-	CASSLEGFAYEQYF	TGTGCCAGCAGCTTGGAGGGGTTCGCCTACGAGCAGTACTTC
TRBV19	TRBJ1-1	-	-	CASSSGWGGTEAFF	TGTGCCAGTAGTTCCGGTTGGGGGGGAACTGAAGCTTTCTTT
TRBV30	TRBJ2-2	medium-sized	TRBD2	CAWSVGGSGELFF	TGTGCCTGGAGTGTGGGAGGGAGCGGGGAGCTGTTTTTT
TRBV6-6	TRBJ2-1	-	-	CASSYSNPSSYNEQFF	TGTGCCAGCAGTTACTCTAACCCCAGCTCCTACAATGAGCAGTTCTTC